This T cell receptor beta chain emerged from a study of cytomegalovirus exposure and HLA in healthy donors. The PCR employed 60 Vbeta primers together with 13 Jbeta primers. Clones were read by immunoSEQ multiplex PCR, and TCRdb kept only the in-frame ones, dropping some. Here the sample spans about 130,000 clones, roughly 82% being singletons. Germline loops: CDR1 MNHEY, CDR2 SVGAGI. V was cut by 5 bases and J by 2 bases, with 9 bases left in between. This CDR3 spans 13 amino acids. The chain combines TRBV6-5 with TRBJ1-1; D call uncertain. Sequenced: PBMCs. This clonotype originated in an older woman in good health and CMV-seropositive. CDR3 in amino acids: CASSQQTNTEAFF. In DNA, the CDR3 is TGTGCCAGCAGTCAACAGACCAACACTGAAGCTTTCTTT.